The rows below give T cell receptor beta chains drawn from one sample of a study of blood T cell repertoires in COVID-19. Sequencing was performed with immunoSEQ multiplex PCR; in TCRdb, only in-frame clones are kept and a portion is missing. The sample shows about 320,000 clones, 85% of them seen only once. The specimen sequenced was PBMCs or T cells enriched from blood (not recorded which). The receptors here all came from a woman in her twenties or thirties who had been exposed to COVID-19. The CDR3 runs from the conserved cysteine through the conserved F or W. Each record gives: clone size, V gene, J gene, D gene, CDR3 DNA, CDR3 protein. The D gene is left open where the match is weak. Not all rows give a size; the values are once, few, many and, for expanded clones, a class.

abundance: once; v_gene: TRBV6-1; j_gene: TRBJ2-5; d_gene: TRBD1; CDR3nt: TGTGCCAGCAGTGGAACAGGGGTCGGCGGATCCGGGACCCAGTACTTC; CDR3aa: CASSGTGVGGSGTQYF
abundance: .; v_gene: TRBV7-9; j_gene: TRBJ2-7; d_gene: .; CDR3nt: TGTGCCAGCAGCCGCCGAGGGGGAGAAAAAAGCTCCTACGAGCAGTACTTC; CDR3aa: CASSRRGGEKSSYEQYF
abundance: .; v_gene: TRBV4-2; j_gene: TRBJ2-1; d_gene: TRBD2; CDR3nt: TGTGCCAGCAGCCGAACTAGCGGGACGATCAATGAGCAGTTCTTC; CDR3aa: CASSRTSGTINEQFF
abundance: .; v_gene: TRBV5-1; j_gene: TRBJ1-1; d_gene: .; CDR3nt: TGCGCCAGCAGCACGACCCAACCCGGAGGGTCTGAAGCTTTCTTT; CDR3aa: CASSTTQPGGSEAFF
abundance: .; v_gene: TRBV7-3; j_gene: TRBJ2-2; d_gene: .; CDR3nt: TGTGCCAGCAGCTTAACGTCGTCGAACACCGGGGAGCTGTTTTTT; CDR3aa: CASSLTSSNTGELFF
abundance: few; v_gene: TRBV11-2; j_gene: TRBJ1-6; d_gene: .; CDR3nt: TGTGCCAGCAGCTTAGGGGGAGGGTACAATTCACCCCTCCACTTT; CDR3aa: CASSLGGGYNSPLHF
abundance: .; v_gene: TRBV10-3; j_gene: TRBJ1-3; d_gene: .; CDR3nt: TGTGCCATCAGTGATCCTATCTTAAGAAACACCATATATTTT; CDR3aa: CAISDPILRNTIYF
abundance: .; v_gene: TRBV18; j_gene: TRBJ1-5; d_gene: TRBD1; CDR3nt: TGTGCCAGCTCACCACTCGGGACAGAGTTCAATCAGCCCCAGCATTTT; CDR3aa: CASSPLGTEFNQPQHF
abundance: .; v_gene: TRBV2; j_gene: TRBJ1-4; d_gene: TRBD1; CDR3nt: TGTGCCAGCAAAGTGGGACAGATTAATGAAAAACTGTTTTTT; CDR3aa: CASKVGQINEKLFF
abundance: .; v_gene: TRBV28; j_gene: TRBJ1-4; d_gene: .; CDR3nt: TGTGCCAGCAGCCTTACTACCGGGTCCTCTAATGAAAAACTGTTTTTT; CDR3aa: CASSLTTGSSNEKLFF
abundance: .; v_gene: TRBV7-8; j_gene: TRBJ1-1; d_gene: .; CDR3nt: TGTGCCAGCAGCTTACCATCCAGACAAATCAACACTGAAGCTTTCTTT; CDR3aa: CASSLPSRQINTEAFF
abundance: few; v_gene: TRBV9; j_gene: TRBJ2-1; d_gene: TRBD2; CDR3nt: TGTGCCAGCAGCGTAGAGACTAGCGGGATGTACAATGAGCAGTTCTTC; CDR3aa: CASSVETSGMYNEQFF
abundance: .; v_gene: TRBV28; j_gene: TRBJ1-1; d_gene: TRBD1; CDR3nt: TGTGCCAGCAGTTTAAGGGGGCTGAGGAACACTGAAGCTTTCTTT; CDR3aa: CASSLRGLRNTEAFF
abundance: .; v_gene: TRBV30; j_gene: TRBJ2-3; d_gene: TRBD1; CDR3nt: TGTGCCTGGAATAGGGACAGTTACACAGATACGCAGTATTTT; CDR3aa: CAWNRDSYTDTQYF
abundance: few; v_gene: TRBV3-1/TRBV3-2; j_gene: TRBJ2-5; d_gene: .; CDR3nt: TGTGCCAGCAGCCAAAGGGGCCAAGAGACCCAGTACTTC; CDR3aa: CASSQRGQETQYF
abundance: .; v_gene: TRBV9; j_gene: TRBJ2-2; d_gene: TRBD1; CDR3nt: TGTGCCAGCAGCGCCCGGGACAGATTATTCGCGAACACCGGGGAGCTGTTTTTT; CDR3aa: CASSARDRLFANTGELFF
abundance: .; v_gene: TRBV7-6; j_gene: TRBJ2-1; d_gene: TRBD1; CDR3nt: TGTGCCAGCAGCCCCCGGGACAGGGTCTACAATGAGCAGTTCTTC; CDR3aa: CASSPRDRVYNEQFF
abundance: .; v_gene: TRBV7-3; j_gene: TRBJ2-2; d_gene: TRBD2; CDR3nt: TGTGCCAGCAGCCAGAGCGGGAGGGCCGGGGAGCTGTTTTTT; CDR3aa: CASSQSGRAGELFF
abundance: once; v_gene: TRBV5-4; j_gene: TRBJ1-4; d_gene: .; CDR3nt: TGTGCCAGCGGGGGCACAAATGAAAAACTGTTTTTT; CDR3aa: CASGGTNEKLFF
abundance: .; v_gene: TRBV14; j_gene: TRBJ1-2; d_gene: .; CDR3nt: TGTGCCAGCAGCCAAGAGTTGAGAAATTATGGCTACACCTTC; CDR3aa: CASSQELRNYGYTF
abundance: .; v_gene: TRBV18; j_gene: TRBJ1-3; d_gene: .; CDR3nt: TGTGCCAGCTCAAGCGCCGACTCTGGAAACACCATATATTTT; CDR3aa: CASSSADSGNTIYF
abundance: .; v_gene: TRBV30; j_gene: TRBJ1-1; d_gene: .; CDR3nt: TGTGCCTGGAGTCCAGGAGGGCCTTTCGGGCGTATGAACACTGAAGCTTTCTTT; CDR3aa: CAWSPGGPFGRMNTEAFF
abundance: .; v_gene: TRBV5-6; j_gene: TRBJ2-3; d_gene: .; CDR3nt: TGTGCCAGCAGCTACATAGGGAAGCGGATCACAGATACGCAGTATTTT; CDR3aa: CASSYIGKRITDTQYF
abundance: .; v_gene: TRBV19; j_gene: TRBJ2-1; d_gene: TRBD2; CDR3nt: TGTGCCAGTAGGAAGGGCGGGAGCATTTCAAGTGAGCAGTTCTTC; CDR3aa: CASRKGGSISSEQFF
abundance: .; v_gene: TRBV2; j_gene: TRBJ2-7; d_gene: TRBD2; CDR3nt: TGTGCCAGCAGGCCCGGCGGGACTAGCGGGAGGCCCTACGAGCAGTACTTC; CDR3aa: CASRPGGTSGRPYEQYF
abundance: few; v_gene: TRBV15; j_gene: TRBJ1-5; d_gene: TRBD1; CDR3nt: TGTGCCACCAGCAGGGGACAGGGAGGGAATCAGCCCCAGCATTTT; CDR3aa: CATSRGQGGNQPQHF
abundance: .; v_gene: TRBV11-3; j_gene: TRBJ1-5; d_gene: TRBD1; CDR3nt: TGTGCCAGCAGCTTAGGGACAGGAGGCAATCAGCCCCAGCATTTT; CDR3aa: CASSLGTGGNQPQHF
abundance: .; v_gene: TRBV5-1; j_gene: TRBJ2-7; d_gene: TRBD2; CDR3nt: TGCGCCAGCAGTGATCTAGCGGCGAGCTACGAGCAGTACTTC; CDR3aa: CASSDLAASYEQYF
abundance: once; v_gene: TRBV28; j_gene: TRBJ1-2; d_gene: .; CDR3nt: TGTGCCAGCAGTCACAGGGCTCGCGATGGCTACACCTTC; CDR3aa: CASSHRARDGYTF
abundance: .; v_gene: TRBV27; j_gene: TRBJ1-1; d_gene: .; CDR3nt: TGTGCCAGCAGTTTAAGGATGTTCGAGGAAATGAACACTGAAGCTTTCTTT; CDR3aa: CASSLRMFEEMNTEAFF
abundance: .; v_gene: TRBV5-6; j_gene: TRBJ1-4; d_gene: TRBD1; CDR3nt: TGTGCCAGCAGCTTGGATATGGGACAGGGTACTAATGAAAAACTGTTTTTT; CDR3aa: CASSLDMGQGTNEKLFF
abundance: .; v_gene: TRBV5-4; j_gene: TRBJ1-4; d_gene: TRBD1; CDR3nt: TGTGCCAGCAGCTTGGAACCGGGACAGAATGAAAAACTGTTTTTT; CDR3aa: CASSLEPGQNEKLFF
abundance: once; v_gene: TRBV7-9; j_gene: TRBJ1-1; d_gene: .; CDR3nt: TGTGCCAGCAGCTCCCTCTCGGAAGCTTTCTTT; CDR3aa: CASSSLSEAFF
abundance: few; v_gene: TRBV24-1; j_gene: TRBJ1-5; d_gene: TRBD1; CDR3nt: TGTGCCTCCGACAGGGGAGGAAATCAGCCCCAGCATTTT; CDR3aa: CASDRGGNQPQHF
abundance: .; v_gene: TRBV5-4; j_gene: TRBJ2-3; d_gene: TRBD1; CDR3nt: TGTGCCAGCACCACCTTACAGGGGGCAGCCGATACGCAGTATTTT; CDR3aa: CASTTLQGAADTQYF
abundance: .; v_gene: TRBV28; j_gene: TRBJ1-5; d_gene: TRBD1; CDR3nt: TGTGCCAGCAGCCGGGGGACAGGGCTAAGCAATCAGCCCCAGCATTTT; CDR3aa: CASSRGTGLSNQPQHF
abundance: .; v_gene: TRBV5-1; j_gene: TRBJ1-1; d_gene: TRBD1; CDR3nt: TGCGCCAGCAGCTTGGGTGGCAGGGGGAGTCGGAACACTGAAGCTTTCTTT; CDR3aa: CASSLGGRGSRNTEAFF
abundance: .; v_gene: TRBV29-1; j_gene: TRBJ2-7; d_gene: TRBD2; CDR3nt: TGCAGCGTTGACTTAGCGGGGGCCTACGAGCAGTACTTC; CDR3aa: CSVDLAGAYEQYF
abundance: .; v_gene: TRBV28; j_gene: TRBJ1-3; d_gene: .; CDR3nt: TGTGCCAGCTCAAGCGGGGGCTCTGGAAACACCATATATTTT; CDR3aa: CASSSGGSGNTIYF
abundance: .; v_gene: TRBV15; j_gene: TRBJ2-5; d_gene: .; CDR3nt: TGTGCCACCAGCAGAGGGGGGCCGGAAGAGACCCAGTACTTC; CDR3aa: CATSRGGPEETQYF
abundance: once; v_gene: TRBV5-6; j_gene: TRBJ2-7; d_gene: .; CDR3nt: TGTGCCAGCAGCTTCAGTACGGAGCAGTACTTC; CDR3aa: CASSFSTEQYF
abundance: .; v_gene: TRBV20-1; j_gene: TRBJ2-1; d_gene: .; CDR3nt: TGCAGTGCTAGTAGCAGTTTTGGGGAGTACAATGAGCAGTTCTTC; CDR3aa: CSASSSFGEYNEQFF
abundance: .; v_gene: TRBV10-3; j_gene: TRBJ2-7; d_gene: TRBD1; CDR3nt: TGTGCCATCAGAGACTCCGGGACAGGGTATAACGAGCAGTACTTC; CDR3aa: CAIRDSGTGYNEQYF
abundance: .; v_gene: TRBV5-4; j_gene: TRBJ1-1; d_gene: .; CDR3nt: TGTGCCAGCAGCGGGATGAGGGCTGTTGACACTGAAGCTTTCTTT; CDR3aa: CASSGMRAVDTEAFF
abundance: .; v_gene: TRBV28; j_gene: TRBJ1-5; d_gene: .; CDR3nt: TGTGCCAGCAGTTTCAACCAACTGCGCAATCAGCCCCAGCATTTT; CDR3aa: CASSFNQLRNQPQHF
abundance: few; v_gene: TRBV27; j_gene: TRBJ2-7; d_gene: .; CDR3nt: TGTGCCAGCAGTTTCACTGACTCCACCTACGAGCAGTACTTC; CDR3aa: CASSFTDSTYEQYF
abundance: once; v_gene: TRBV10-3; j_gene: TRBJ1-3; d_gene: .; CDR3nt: TGTGGAGGCTCCAGTGGAAACACCATATATTTT; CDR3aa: CGGSSGNTIYF
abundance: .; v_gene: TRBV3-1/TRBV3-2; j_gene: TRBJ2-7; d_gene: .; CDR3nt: TGTGCCAGCAGCCAAGATCTGGCGGCTGGGGAGCAGTACTTC; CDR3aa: CASSQDLAAGEQYF
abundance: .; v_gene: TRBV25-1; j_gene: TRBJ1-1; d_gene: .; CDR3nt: TGTGCCAGCAGTCCCCAGGGGACTATGAACACTGAAGCTTTCTTT; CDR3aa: CASSPQGTMNTEAFF
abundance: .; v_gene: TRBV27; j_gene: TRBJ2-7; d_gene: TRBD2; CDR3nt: TGTGCCAGTCAGCGGGGGGACTCCTACGAGCAGTACTTC; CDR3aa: CASQRGDSYEQYF
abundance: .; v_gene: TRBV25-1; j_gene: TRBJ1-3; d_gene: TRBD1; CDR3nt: TGTGCCAGCACGGGGACAGGTGGAAACACCATATATTTT; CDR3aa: CASTGTGGNTIYF
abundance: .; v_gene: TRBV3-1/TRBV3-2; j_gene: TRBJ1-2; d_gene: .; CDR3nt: TGTGCCAGCAGCCAAGACTCGGGTGGCTACACCTTC; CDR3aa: CASSQDSGGYTF